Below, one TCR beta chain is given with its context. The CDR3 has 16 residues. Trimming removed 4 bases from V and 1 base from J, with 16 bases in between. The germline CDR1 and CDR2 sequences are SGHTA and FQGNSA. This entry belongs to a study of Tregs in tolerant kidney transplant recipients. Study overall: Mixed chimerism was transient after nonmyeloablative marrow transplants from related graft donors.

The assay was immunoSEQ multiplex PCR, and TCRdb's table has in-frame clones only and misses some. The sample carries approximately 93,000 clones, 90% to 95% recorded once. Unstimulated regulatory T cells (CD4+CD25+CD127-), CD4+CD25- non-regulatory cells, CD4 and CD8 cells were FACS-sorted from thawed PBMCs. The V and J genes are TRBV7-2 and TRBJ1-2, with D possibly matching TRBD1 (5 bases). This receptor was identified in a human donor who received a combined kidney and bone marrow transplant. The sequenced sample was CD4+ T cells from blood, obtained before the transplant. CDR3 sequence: CASSSRAGEVNYGYTF. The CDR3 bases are TGTGCCAGCAGCTCCAGAGCGGGGGAAGTTAACTATGGCTACACCTTC.